The sequence of this TCR beta chain was determined in a study of spatial heterogeneity in lung cancer. Via MiXCR, TCRdb re-called the 5' RACE reads, giving one row per CDR3 protein. The sample carries 1,800 or so distinct CDR3 sequences, around 15% recorded once. This clonotype was seen more than once but under ten times. Germline V gene data show CDR1 as DFQATT and CDR2 as SNEGSKA (reference sequence). V lost 5 bases, J lost 5 bases, and 18 bases lay in between. CDR3 length: 14 residues. Time point in this sample: sample taken at primary tumor resection. Without sorting, whole RNA was sequenced from tumor, nontumor lung or frozen PBMC.

The chain recombines TRBV20-1 with TRBJ1-1; D not resolved. Specimen: normal lung tissue next to the tumor, collected at surgery. The source is a male donor with early-stage non-small cell lung cancer. CDR3 residues: CSAPRPEGGTEAFF. The CDR3 DNA follows: TGCAGTGCTCCCCGTCCGGAGGGTGGGACTGAAGCTTTCTTT.